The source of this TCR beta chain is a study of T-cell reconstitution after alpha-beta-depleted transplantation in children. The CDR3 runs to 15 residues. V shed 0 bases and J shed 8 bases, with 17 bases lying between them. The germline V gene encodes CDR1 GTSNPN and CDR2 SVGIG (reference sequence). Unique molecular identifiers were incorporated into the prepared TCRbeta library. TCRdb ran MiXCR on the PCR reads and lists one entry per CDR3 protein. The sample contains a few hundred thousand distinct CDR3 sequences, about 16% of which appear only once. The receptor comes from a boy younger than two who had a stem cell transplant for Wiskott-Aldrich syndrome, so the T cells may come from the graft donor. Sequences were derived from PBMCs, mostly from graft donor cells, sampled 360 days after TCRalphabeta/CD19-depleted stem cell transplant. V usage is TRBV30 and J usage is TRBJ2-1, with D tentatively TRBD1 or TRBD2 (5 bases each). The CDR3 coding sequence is TGTGCCTGGAGTGTACCGGGACCCGCTATAGATGAGCAGTTCTTC. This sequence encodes CAWSVPGPAIDEQFF.